This T cell receptor (beta chain) was identified in a study of T cell changes during pregnancy in multiple sclerosis. Method: immunoSEQ multiplex PCR; TCRdb's copy keeps in-frame clones and lacks some. The table lists tens of thousands of clones, about 95% of them singletons. CDR1 and CDR2 (germline): SGHRS, YFSETQ. The V end was cut by 1 base, the J end by 4 bases, with 11 bases between. The length of the CDR3 is 14 residues. Sequenced here: peripheral blood, sampled in the third trimester of pregnancy. This sequence was found in a female donor with multiple sclerosis, enrolled in a pregnancy study. The genes are TRBV5-1 and TRBJ2-5, with D perhaps TRBD2 (5 bases). The CDR3 is CASSLYGKGETQYF. In DNA, the CDR3 is TGCGCCAGCAGCTTGTACGGGAAAGGAGAGACCCAGTACTTC.